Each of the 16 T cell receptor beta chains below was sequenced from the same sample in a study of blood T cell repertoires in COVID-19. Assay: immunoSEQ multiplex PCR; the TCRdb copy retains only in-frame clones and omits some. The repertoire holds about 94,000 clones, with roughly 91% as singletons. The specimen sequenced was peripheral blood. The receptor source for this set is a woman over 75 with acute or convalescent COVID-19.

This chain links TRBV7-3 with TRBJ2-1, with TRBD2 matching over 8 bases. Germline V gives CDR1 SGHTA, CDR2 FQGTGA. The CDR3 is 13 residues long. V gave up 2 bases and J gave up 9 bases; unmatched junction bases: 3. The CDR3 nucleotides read TGTGCCAGCAGCTTATCCCGGGGGGGTGAGCAGTTCTTC. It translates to CASSLSRGGEQFF.

The DNA of the CDR3 is TGTGCCAGCAGTCCTACAGGTATCACTGAAGCTTTCTTT. Protein sequence: CASSPTGITEAFF. The V gene is TRBV6-5, the J gene TRBJ1-1, with a tentative D call TRBD1 (5 bases). Germline V gene data show CDR1 as MNHEY and CDR2 as SVGAGI. CDR3 length: 13 residues. Trimming shortened V by 5 bases and J by 4 bases, and 11 bases separated the two germline ends.

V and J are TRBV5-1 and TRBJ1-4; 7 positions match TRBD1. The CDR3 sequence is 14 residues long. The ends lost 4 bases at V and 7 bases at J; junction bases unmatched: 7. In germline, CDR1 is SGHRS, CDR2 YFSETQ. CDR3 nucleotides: TGCGCCAGCAGCGGCCAGGGGGGTCGTGAAAAACTGTTTTTT. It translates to CASSGQGGREKLFF.

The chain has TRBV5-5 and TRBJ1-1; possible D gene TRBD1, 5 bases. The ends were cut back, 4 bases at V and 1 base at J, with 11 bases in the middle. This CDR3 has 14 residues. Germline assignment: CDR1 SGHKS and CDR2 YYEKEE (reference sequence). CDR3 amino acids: CASSLTTGNTEAFF. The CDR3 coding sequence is TGTGCCAGCAGCCTAACTACAGGGAACACTGAAGCTTTCTTT.

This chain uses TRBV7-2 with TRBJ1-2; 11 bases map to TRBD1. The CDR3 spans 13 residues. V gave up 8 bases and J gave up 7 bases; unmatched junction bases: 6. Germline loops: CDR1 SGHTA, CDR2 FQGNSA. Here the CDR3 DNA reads TGTGCCAGCCAGGGACAGGGGGTAGGTGGCTACACCTTC. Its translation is CASQGQGVGGYTF.

This chain's CDR3 is CASSFGGTAFF. DNA for the CDR3: TGTGCCAGCAGCTTCGGGGGGACAGCTTTCTTT. This rearrangement joins TRBV5-4 to TRBJ1-1; weak D call: TRBD1 (5 bases). The CDR3 length is 11 residues. Germline V gene data show CDR1 as SGHNT and CDR2 as YYREEE (reference sequence). V lost 2 bases to trimming and J lost 10 bases, with 9 bases between them.

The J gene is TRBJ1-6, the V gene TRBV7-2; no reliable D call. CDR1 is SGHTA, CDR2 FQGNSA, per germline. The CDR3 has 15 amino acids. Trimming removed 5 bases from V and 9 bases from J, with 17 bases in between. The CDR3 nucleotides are TGTGCCAGCAGCAGCAACACCCTGGGGAGTTCACCCCTCCACTTT. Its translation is CASSSNTLGSSPLHF.

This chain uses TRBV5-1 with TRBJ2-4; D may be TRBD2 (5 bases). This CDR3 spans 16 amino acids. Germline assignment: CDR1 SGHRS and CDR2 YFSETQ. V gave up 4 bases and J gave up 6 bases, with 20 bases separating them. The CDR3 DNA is TGCGCCAGCAGCCTGTCCACGGGAATGAGGTCAAACATTCAGTACTTC. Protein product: CASSLSTGMRSNIQYF.

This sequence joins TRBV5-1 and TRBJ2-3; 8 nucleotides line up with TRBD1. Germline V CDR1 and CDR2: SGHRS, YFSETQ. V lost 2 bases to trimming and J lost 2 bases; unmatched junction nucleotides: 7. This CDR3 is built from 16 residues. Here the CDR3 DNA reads TGCGCCAGCAGCTTCGGGACAGGACTACACACAGATACGCAGTATTTT. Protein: CASSFGTGLHTDTQYF. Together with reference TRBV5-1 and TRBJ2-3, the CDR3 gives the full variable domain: KAGVTQTPRYLIKTRGQQVTLSCSPISGHRSVSWYQQTPGQGLQFLFEYFSETQRNKGNFPGRFSGRQFSNSRSEMNVSTLELGDSALYLCASSFGTGLHTDTQYFGPGTRLTVL.

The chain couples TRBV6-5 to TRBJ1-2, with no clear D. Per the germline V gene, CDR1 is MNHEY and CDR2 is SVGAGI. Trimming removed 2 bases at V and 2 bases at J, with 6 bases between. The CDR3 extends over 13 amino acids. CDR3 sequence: CASSYGPNYGYTF. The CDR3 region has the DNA TGTGCCAGCAGTTACGGCCCCAACTATGGCTACACCTTC.

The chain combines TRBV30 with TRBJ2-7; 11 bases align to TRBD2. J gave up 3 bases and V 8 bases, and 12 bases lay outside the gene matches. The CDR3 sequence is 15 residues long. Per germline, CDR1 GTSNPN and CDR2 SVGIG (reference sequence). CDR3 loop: CAGGGTSGRSYEQYF. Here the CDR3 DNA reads TGTGCCGGGGGGGGGACTAGCGGAAGAAGCTACGAGCAGTACTTC.

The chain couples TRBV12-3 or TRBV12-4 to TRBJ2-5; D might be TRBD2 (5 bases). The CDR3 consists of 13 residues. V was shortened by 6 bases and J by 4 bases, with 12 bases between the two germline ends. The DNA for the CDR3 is TGTGCCAGCAGGACGGACGAGGGAGAGACCCAGTACTTC. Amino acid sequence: CASRTDEGETQYF.

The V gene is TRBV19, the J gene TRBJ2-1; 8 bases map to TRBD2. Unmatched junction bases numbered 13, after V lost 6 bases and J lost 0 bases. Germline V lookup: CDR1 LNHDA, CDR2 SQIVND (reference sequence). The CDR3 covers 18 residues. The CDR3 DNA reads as TGTGCCAGTAGGGACACTAATAGCGGGACCAACTCCTACAATGAGCAGTTCTTC. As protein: CASRDTNSGTNSYNEQFF.

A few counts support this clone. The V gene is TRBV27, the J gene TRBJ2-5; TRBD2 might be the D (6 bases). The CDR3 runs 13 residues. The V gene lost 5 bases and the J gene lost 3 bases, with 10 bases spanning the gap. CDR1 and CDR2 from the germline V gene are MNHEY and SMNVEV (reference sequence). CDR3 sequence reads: CASSRKREETQYF. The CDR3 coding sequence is TGTGCCAGCAGTCGTAAGCGGGAAGAGACCCAGTACTTC.

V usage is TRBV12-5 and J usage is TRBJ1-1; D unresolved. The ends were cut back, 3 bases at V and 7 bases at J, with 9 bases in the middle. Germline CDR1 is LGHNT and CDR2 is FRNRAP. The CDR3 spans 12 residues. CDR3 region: CASGFGEGEAFF. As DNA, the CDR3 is TGTGCTAGTGGTTTCGGGGAGGGTGAAGCTTTCTTT.

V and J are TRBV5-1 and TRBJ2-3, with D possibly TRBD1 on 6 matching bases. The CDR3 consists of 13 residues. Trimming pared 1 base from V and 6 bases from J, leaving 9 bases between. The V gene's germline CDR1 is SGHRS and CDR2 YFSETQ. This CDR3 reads CASSLTQGDTQYF. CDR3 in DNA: TGCGCCAGCAGCTTGACACAGGGTGATACGCAGTATTTT.